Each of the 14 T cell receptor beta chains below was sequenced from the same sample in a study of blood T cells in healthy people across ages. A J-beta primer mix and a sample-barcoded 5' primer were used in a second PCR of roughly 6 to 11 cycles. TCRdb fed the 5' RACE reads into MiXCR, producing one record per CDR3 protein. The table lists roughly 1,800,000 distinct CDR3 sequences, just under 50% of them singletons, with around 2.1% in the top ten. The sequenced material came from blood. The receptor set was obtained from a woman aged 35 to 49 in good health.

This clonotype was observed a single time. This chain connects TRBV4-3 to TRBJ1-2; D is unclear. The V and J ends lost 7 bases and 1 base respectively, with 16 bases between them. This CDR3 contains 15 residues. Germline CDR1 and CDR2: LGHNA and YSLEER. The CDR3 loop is CASNSGSGNNYGYTF. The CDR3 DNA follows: TGCGCCAGCAACTCCGGATCCGGCAATAACTATGGCTACACCTTC.

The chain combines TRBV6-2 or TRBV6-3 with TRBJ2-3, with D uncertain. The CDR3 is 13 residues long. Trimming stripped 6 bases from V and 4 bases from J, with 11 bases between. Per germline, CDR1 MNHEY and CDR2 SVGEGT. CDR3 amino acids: CASRGWTADTQYF. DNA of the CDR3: TGTGCCAGCAGGGGCTGGACGGCAGATACGCAGTATTTT.

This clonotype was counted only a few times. The CDR3 sequence: CASSLEGTRRYNEQFF. CDR3 in DNA: TGTGCCAGCAGTTTGGAAGGGACTCGAAGATACAATGAGCAGTTCTTC. This chain uses TRBV12-3 or TRBV12-4 with TRBJ2-1; TRBD2 might be the D (6 bases). V dropped 3 bases and J dropped 4 bases, with 16 bases sitting between them. The CDR3 spans 16 residues.

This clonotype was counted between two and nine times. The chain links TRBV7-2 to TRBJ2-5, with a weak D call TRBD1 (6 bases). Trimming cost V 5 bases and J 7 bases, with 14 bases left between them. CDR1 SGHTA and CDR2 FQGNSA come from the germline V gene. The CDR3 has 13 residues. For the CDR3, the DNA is TGTGCCAGCAGCCCCAAAGGGGGTGCGACCCAGTACTTC. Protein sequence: CASSPKGGATQYF.

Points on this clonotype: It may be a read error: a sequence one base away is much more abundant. CDR3 protein: CAISVDSSSEQFF. As DNA, the CDR3 is TGTGCCATCAGTGTCGATAGCAGCTCCGAGCAGTTCTTC. The rearrangement uses TRBV10-3 and TRBJ2-1, with D uncertain. This CDR3 spans 13 amino acids. The germline V and J ends were trimmed by 4 bases and 10 bases, with 14 bases remaining between them. Germline V gene data show CDR1 as ENHRY and CDR2 as SYGVKD.

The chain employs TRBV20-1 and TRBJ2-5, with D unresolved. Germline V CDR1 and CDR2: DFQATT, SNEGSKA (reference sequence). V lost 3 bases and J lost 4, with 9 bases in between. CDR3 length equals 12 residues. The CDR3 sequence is CSARRTTETQYF. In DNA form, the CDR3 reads TGCAGTGCTAGGCGAACTACAGAGACCCAGTACTTC.

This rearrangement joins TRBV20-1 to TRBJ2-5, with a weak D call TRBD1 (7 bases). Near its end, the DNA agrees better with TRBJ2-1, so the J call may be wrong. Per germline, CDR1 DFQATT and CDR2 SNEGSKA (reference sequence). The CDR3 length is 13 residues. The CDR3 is CTGASGGKETQFF. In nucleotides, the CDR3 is TGCACCGGGGCATCAGGGGGGAAAGAGACCCAGTTCTTC.

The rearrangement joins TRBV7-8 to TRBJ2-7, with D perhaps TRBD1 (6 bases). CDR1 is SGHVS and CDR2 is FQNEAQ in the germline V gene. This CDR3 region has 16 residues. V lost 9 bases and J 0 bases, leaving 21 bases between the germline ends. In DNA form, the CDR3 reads TGTGCCAGTGCCAACGGCAGGGGAGTGGACTCCTACGAGCAGTACTTC. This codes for CASANGRGVDSYEQYF.

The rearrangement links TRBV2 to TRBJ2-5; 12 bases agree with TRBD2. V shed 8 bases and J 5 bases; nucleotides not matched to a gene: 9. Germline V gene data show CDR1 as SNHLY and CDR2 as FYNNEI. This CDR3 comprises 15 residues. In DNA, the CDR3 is TGTGCCAGCGGGAGGACTAGCGGGGTCATGGAGACCCAGTACTTC. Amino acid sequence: CASGRTSGVMETQYF.

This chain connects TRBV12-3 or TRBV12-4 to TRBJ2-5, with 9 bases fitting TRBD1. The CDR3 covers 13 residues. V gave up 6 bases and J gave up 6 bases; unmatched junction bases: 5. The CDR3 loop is CASRLDRGKTQYF. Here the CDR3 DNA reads TGTGCCAGCAGATTGGACAGGGGAAAGACCCAGTACTTC.

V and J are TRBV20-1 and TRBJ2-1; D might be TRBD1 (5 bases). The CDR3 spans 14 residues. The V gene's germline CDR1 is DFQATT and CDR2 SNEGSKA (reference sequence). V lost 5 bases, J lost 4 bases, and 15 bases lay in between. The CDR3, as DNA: TGCAGTGCTCCCCGACAGCAGTTTTACAATGAGCAGTTCTTC. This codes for CSAPRQQFYNEQFF.

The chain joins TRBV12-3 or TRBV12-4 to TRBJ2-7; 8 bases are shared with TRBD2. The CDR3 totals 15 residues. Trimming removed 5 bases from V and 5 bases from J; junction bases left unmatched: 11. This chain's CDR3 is CASSASAGGSDEQYF. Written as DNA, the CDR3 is TGTGCCAGCAGTGCCTCCGCGGGGGGATCGGACGAGCAGTACTTC.

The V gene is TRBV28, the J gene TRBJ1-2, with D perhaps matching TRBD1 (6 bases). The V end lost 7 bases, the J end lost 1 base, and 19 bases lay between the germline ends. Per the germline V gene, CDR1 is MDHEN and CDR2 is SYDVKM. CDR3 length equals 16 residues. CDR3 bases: TGTGCCAGCACGGAGACAGGAGGAGGGTTTAACTATGGCTACACCTTC. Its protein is CASTETGGGFNYGYTF.

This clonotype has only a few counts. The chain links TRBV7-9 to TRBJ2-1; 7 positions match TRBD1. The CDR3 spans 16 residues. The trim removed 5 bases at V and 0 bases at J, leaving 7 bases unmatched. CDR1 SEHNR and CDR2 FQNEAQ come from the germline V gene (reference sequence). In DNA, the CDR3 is TGTGCCAGCAGCCCGGGACAGTGGAGCTCCTACAATGAGCAGTTCTTC. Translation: CASSPGQWSSYNEQFF.